One sample yielded the 21 T cell receptor beta chains listed below, sequenced in a study of molecular identifiers for immune sequencing clone quantification. TCRdb itself ran the PCR reads through MiXCR, one entry per CDR3 protein. The sample holds about half a million distinct CDR3 sequences, roughly a fifth seen once. What was sequenced was naive CD8+ T cells from blood, with Jurkat cell RNA spiked in. Subset in this sample: FACS-sorted CD8+CD4-CCR7+CD45RA+ naive T cells. Receptor source: a human donor in good health. Some libraries in this study had Jurkat cell RNA spiked in.

This clonotype was counted at least ten times. The J gene is TRBJ2-2, the V gene TRBV28; D might be TRBD2 (6 bases). The CDR3 consists of 18 residues. Germline V lookup: CDR1 MDHEN, CDR2 SYDVKM. The V and J ends lost 3 bases and 3 bases respectively, with 20 bases between them. The chain's CDR3 is CASSFTIAEGMDTGELFF. In nucleotides, the CDR3 is TGTGCCAGCAGTTTCACGATAGCGGAAGGAATGGACACCGGGGAGCTGTTTTTT.

As for this clonotype: One junction end does not reproduce the germline sequence, and a read error may be involved. The V gene is TRBV7-9, the J gene TRBJ1-4; D uncertain. CDR1 is SEHNR and CDR2 is FQNEAQ in the germline V gene (reference sequence). CDR3 length equals 12 residues. In DNA, the CDR3 is TGTGCCAGCGGCTTAGATGGCGAAAAACTGTTTTTT. Its protein product is CASGLDGEKLFF. Drawing the rest from reference TRBV7-9 and TRBJ1-4, the complete variable domain is DTGVSQNPRHKITKRGQNVTFRCDPISEHNRLYWYRQTLGQGPEFLTYFQNEAQLEKSRLLSDRFSAERPKGSFSTLEIQRTEQGDSAMYLCASGLDGEKLFFGSGTQLSVL.

As for this clonotype: This may arise from a read error, as a much more abundant clone is one base away. A read error is likely, as this CDR3 ends without the conserved phenylalanine or tryptophan. This chain links TRBV7-2 with TRBJ1-5; 8 bases map to TRBD1. After removal of 4 bases from V and 6 bases from J, the junction contained 5 bases not matched to a gene. The germline V gene has CDR1 SGHTA and CDR2 FQGNSA. This CDR3 is 14 amino acids long. CDR3 sequence: CASSSGQGTQPQHS. CDR3 in DNA: TGTGCCAGCAGCTCTGGACAGGGTACTCAGCCCCAGCATTCT.

CDR3 sequence: CATSRPTGGFTGELFF. For the CDR3, the DNA is TGTGCCACCAGCAGACCTACAGGGGGCTTCACCGGGGAGCTGTTTTTT. The V call is TRBV15, the J call TRBJ2-2; 9 positions match TRBD1. The CDR3 runs to 16 residues. Trimming removed 2 bases from V and 4 bases from J; junction bases left unmatched: 5. Germline V CDR1 and CDR2: LNHNV, YYDKDF (reference sequence).

This clonotype was recorded many times. The J gene is TRBJ1-5, the V gene TRBV27; D remains ambiguous. Germline V CDR1 and CDR2: MNHEY, SMNVEV (reference sequence). V was cut by 3 bases and J by 2 bases, with 5 bases left in between. This CDR3 is built from 13 residues. The CDR3 DNA follows: TGTGCCAGCAGTTTGGACGGCAATCAGCCCCAGCATTTT. Protein: CASSLDGNQPQHF.

This clonotype was seen repeatedly, ten times or more. The gene calls are TRBV27 and TRBJ2-7; D possibly matches TRBD1 or TRBD2 (6 bases each). V gave up 3 bases and J gave up 2 bases, with 11 bases separating them. The CDR3 is 14 residues long. Germline V lookup: CDR1 MNHEY, CDR2 SMNVEV (reference sequence). The CDR3, as DNA: TGTGCCAGCAGTTTGATGGGGGGCCCCTACGAGCAGTACTTC. Translated, it gives CASSLMGGPYEQYF.

There are a few counts of this clonotype. V is TRBV24-1 and J is TRBJ2-7, with no clear D. CDR3 size: 15 residues. Germline CDR1 is KGHDR and CDR2 is SFDVKD. Trimming left V 4 bases short and J 5 bases short, with 17 bases between. The CDR3, as DNA: TGTGCCACCAGTGACCGTCATACCCCCTTCAACGAGCAGTACTTC. This sequence encodes CATSDRHTPFNEQYF.

This clonotype appeared many times. The chain combines TRBV19 with TRBJ2-7; D remains unclear. CDR3 length: 13 amino acids. The germline V gene has CDR1 LNHDA and CDR2 SQIVND (reference sequence). V was clipped by 5 bases and J by 2 bases, with 10 bases between them. The CDR3 protein is CASSPGPAYEQYF. Written as DNA, the CDR3 is TGTGCCAGTAGTCCCGGGCCTGCCTACGAGCAGTACTTC.

There are many counts of this clonotype. CDR3 region: CASSPDVGKNIQYF. CDR3 bases: TGTGCCAGCAGTCCAGATGTCGGCAAAAACATTCAGTACTTC. The chain links TRBV28 to TRBJ2-4; D gene unclear. Germline V gives CDR1 MDHEN, CDR2 SYDVKM. The CDR3 totals 14 residues. V lost 5 bases and J 3 bases, leaving 11 bases between the germline ends.

CDR3 loop: CATSREISASGDQETQYF. The CDR3 nucleotides are TGTGCCACCAGCAGAGAGATTTCGGCTAGCGGAGACCAAGAGACCCAGTACTTC. The gene calls are TRBV15 and TRBJ2-5, with 7 nucleotides matching TRBD2. V dropped 0 bases and J dropped 0; count of bases not matched to a gene: 10. Germline CDR1 is LNHNV and CDR2 is YYDKDF (reference sequence). CDR3 length equals 18 residues. Combining the CDR3 with reference TRBV15 and TRBJ2-5 gives the whole variable domain DAMVIQNPRYQVTQFGKPVTLSCSQTLNHNVMYWYQQKSSQAPKLLFHYYDKDFNNEADTPDNFQSRRPNTSFCFLDIRSPGLGDTAMYLCATSREISASGDQETQYFGPGTRLLVL.

This chain uses TRBV12-3 or TRBV12-4 with TRBJ2-1, with 8 bases aligning to TRBD1. The CDR3 is 15 amino acids. With 3 bases clipped from V and 7 bases from J, the junction kept 8 bases outside the gene matches. The CDR3 DNA reads TGTGCCAGCAGTTTTCTCAACAGGGGGACAAATGAGCAGTTCTTC. Protein sequence: CASSFLNRGTNEQFF.

V is TRBV14 and J is TRBJ1-3; D is undetermined. The CDR3 loop spans 13 amino acids. Per germline, CDR1 SGHDN and CDR2 FVKESK. V dropped 4 bases and J dropped 0 bases, with 4 bases sitting between them. The CDR3 coding sequence is TGTGCCAGCAGCCTCCCCTCTGGAAACACCATATATTTT. Amino acids: CASSLPSGNTIYF.

This clonotype was seen ten or more times. The chain employs TRBV19 and TRBJ1-4; 8 bases agree with TRBD1. V was pared by 5 bases and J by 3 bases, with 11 bases of the junction left unmatched. The CDR3 extends over 17 amino acids. The germline V gene has CDR1 LNHDA and CDR2 SQIVND (reference sequence). CDR3 DNA: TGTGCCAGTAGTCCTGACAGGGGACCCGGGGCTAATGAAAAACTGTTTTTT. Translation gives CASSPDRGPGANEKLFF.

This clonotype was picked up many times. The rearrangement links TRBV6-2 or TRBV6-3 to TRBJ1-1; D call uncertain. Germline loops: CDR1 MNHEY, CDR2 SVGEGT. The CDR3 spans 13 residues. Between the trimmed V and J ends, which lost 5 bases and 1 base, there was a span of 8 bases. The CDR3 coding sequence is TGTGCCAGCAGTATTCACCCGAACACTGAAGCTTTCTTT. Its protein is CASSIHPNTEAFF.

This clonotype came up a few times. The genes are TRBV27 and TRBJ2-7; D is ambiguous. The V gene's germline CDR1 is MNHEY and CDR2 SMNVEV (reference sequence). The germline V and J ends were trimmed by 6 bases and 9 bases, with 24 bases remaining between them. CDR3 size: 15 residues. The CDR3 nucleotides are TGTGCCAGCAGCCCCTTGATAAGAGTGGCGGATAGGCAGTACTTC. Amino acid sequence: CASSPLIRVADRQYF.

This clonotype was seen many times. The chain employs TRBV2 and TRBJ1-1; tentatively, D is TRBD1 (5 bases). This CDR3 comprises 13 residues. Germline V gives CDR1 SNHLY, CDR2 FYNNEI. Deletions cut 6 bases from V and 0 bases from J, with 8 bases between. CDR3 sequence reads: CASRGGVNTEAFF. Written as DNA, the CDR3 is TGTGCCAGCAGGGGGGGGGTGAACACTGAAGCTTTCTTT.

At least ten counts were recorded for this clonotype. This chain joins TRBV5-4 and TRBJ2-3; D possibly corresponds to TRBD1 (6 bases). CDR3 size: 13 residues. Trimming stripped 3 bases from V and 3 bases from J, with 8 bases between. Germline V gives CDR1 SGHNT, CDR2 YYREEE (reference sequence). The CDR3 DNA follows: TGTGCCAGCAGCTCCCAGGGGACAGATACGCAGTATTTT. Translating gives CASSSQGTDTQYF.

This chain connects TRBV28 to TRBJ1-2; TRBD1 matches 9 bases. CDR1 MDHEN and CDR2 SYDVKM come from the germline V gene. The CDR3 runs 14 residues. V dropped 6 bases and J dropped 6; count of bases not matched to a gene: 8. The CDR3 protein is CASSPDRGGHGYTF. In DNA, the CDR3 is TGTGCCAGCAGCCCGGACAGGGGCGGCCATGGCTACACCTTC.

This clonotype was detected ten times or more. The chain is built from TRBV6-6 and TRBJ2-3; TRBD1 aligns across 10 bases. The CDR3 spans 14 residues. The germline V gene has CDR1 MNHNY and CDR2 SVGAGI (reference sequence). V was clipped by 4 bases and J by 5 bases; unmatched bases: 3. The CDR3 loop is CASSSDRGRDTQYF. The DNA of the CDR3 is TGTGCCAGCAGTTCGGACAGGGGGAGAGATACGCAGTATTTT.

There are many counts of this clonotype. The chain has TRBV12-3 or TRBV12-4 and TRBJ2-3; D possibly corresponds to TRBD1 (6 bases). V was shortened by 2 bases and J by 0 bases, with 9 bases between the two germline ends. CDR3 size: 15 residues. As DNA, the CDR3 is TGTGCCAGCAGTTTATCAGACAGGAGCACAGATACGCAGTATTTT. It encodes CASSLSDRSTDTQYF.

As for this clonotype: This may be a read error: a much more frequent sequence differs by one nucleotide. This chain joins TRBV7-2 and TRBJ2-1; 9 nucleotides match TRBD2. The CDR3 loop spans 16 amino acids. Per the germline V gene, CDR1 is SGHTA and CDR2 is FQGNSA. This CDR3 is CANSHYWREGFYEQFF. The CDR3 nucleotides read TGTGCCAACAGCCATTATTGGCGGGAGGGTTTCTATGAGCAGTTCTTC.